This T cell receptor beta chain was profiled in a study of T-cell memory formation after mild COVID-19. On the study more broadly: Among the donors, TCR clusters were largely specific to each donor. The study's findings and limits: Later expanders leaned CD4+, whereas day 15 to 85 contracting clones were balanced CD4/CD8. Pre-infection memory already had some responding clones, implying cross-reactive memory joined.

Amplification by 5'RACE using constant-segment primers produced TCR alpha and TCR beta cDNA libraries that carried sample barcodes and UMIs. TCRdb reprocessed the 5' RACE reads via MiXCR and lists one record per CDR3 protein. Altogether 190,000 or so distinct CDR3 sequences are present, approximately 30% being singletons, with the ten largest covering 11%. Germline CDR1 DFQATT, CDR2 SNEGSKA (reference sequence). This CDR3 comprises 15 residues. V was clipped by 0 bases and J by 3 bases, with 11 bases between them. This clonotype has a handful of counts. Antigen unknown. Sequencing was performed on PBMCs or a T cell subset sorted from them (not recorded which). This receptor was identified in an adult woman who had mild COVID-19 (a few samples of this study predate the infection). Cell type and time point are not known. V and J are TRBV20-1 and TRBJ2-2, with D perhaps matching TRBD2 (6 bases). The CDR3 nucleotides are TGCAGTGCTAGAGATTCCGGGAGAGACACCGGGGAGCTGTTTTTT. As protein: CSARDSGRDTGELFF.